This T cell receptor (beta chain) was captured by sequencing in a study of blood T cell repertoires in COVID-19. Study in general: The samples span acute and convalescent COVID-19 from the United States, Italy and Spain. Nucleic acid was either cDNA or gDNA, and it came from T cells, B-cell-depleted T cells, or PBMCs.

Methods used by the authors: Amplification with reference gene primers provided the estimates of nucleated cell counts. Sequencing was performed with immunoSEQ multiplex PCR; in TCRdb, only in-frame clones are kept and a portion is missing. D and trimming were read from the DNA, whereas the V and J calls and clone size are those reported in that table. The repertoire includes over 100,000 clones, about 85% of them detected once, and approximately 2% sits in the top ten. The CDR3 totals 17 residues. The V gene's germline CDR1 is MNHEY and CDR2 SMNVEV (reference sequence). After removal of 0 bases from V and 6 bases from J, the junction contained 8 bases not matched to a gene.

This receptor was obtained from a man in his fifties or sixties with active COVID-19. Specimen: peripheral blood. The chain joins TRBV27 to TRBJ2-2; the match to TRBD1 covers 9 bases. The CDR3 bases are TGTGCCAGCAGTTTATCGCGGGACAGGGTTGAGGCCGGGGAGCTGTTTTTT. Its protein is CASSLSRDRVEAGELFF.